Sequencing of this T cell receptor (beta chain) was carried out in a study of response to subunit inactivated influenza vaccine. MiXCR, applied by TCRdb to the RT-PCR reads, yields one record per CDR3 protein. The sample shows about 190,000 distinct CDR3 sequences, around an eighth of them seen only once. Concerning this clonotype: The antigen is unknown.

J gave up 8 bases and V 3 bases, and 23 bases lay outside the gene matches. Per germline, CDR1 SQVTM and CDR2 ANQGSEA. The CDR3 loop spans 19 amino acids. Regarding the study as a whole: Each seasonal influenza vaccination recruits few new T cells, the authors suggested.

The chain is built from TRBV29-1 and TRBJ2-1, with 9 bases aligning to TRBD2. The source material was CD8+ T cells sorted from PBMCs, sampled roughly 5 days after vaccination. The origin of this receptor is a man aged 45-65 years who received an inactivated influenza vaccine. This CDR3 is CSVEGITSGQNPFSDEQFF. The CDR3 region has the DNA TGCAGCGTTGAGGGAATTACTAGCGGGCAAAACCCCTTTTCCGATGAGCAGTTCTTC.